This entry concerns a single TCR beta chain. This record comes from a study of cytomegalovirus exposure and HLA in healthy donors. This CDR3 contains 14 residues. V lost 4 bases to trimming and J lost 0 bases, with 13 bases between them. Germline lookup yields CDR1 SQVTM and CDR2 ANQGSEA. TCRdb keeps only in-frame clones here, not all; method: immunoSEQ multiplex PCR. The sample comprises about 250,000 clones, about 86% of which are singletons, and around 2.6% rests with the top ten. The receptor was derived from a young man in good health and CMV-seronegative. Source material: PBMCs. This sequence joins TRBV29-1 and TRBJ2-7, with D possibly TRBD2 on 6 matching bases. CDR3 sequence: CSVGPSVPSYEQYF. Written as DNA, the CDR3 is TGCAGCGTTGGCCCTAGCGTCCCCTCCTACGAGCAGTACTTC.